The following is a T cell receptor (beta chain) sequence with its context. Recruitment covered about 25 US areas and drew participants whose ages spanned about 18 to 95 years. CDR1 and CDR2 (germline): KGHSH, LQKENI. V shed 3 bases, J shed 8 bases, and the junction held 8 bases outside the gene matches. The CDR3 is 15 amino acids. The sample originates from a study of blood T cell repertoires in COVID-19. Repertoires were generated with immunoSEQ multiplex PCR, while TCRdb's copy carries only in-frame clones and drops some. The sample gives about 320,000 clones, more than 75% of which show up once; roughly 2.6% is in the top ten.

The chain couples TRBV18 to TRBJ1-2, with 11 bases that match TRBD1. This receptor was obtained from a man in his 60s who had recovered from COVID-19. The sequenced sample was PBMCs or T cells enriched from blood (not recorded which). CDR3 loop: CASSPSPGTGGGYTF. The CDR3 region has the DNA TGTGCCAGCTCACCGAGTCCCGGGACAGGGGGAGGCTACACCTTC. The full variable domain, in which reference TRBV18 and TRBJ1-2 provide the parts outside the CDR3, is NAGVMQNPRHLVRRRGQEARLRCSPMKGHSHVYWYRQLPEEGLKFMVYLQKENIIDESGMPKERFSAEFPKEGPSILRIQQVVRGDSAAYFCASSPSPGTGGGYTFGSGTRLTVV.